This T cell receptor beta chain was sequenced for a study of regulatory T cells in long-lasting Graves disease. Findings and limits, study-wide: Sample size, which was small, may have reduced accuracy. Persistent disease exhibited a predilection for TRBV28, TRBJ1-2 and TRBJ2-5.

Described time point: newly diagnosed GD, antithyroid drugs for less than 3 months. There was RNA extracted from PBMCs, and the TCR library was made from it. Germline V gene sequence: CDR1 SEHNR, CDR2 FQNEAQ (reference sequence). This CDR3 has 17 residues. J gave up 0 bases and V 4 bases, and 9 bases lay outside the gene matches. This clonotype was detected a few times. Its antigen is not identified. The TCR beta library used iRepertoire HTBI primers with Arm-PCR amplification of CDR3. MiXCR, run by TCRdb on the multiplex PCR reads, gives a single entry per CDR3 protein. The table lists hundreds of thousands of distinct CDR3 sequences, roughly 16% of them singletons. The sample also formed part of further work on T cells in Graves' hyperthyroidism and ophthalmopathy. That investigation notes: Blood shared most expanded thyroid clonotypes above 0.001. In the analysis, a 13 V-J model separated ophthalmopathy from stable hyperthyroidism.

The sequencing used peripheral blood mononuclear cells (PBMCs), collected at new diagnosis, from a patient treated with antithyroid drugs. The receptor was derived from a woman aged 35-60 years with Graves disease. The V gene is TRBV7-9, the J gene TRBJ2-1, with TRBD2 identical over 7 bases. The CDR3: CASSSSGTTNSYNEQFF. CDR3 bases: TGTGCCAGCAGCTCCTCCGGGACTACTAACTCCTACAATGAGCAGTTCTTC.